The 13 T cell receptor beta chains below all came from one sample that was sequenced in a study of T cells in localized non-small cell lung cancer. This table comes from immunoSEQ multiplex PCR, and its TCRdb copy is limited to in-frame clones, with some not included. The profile shows 72,000 or so clones, approximately 87% of them singletons. Specimen: peripheral blood, collected before any cancer treatment. Every receptor here comes from a male donor at least 60 years old with stage III squamous cell lung carcinoma.

There are a few counts of this clone. V is TRBV27 and J is TRBJ1-5; D remains unclear. The V gene's germline CDR1 is MNHEY and CDR2 SMNVEV (reference sequence). V gave up 7 bases and J gave up 2 bases, with 12 bases separating them. This CDR3 comprises 14 residues. The CDR3 bases are TGTGCCAGCAACCCTTATTACGGCAATCAGCCCCAGCATTTT. This codes for CASNPYYGNQPQHF.

The chain links TRBV7-6 to TRBJ2-5; D is unresolved. CDR3 length: 14 residues. Germline V gives CDR1 SGHVS, CDR2 FNYEAQ. V was cut by 5 bases and J by 4 bases, with 14 bases left in between. CDR3 nucleotide sequence: TGTGCCAGCAGCCCCCAGGCCACGTTAGAGACCCAGTACTTC. It encodes CASSPQATLETQYF.

This chain links TRBV5-4 with TRBJ2-5; 8 nucleotides line up with TRBD2. The CDR3 is made up of 15 amino acids. Germline CDR1 reads SGHNT; CDR2 reads YYREEE (reference sequence). V lost 3 bases and J lost 3; bases outside the gene matches: 7. CDR3 sequence (DNA): TGTGCCAGCAGCTCTCCTCGGGGGGGCGAAGAGACCCAGTACTTC. Translated: CASSSPRGGEETQYF.

The rearrangement links TRBV6-5 to TRBJ1-2, with D perhaps matching TRBD1 (6 bases). Trimming removed 5 bases at V and 8 bases at J, with 15 bases between. CDR1 MNHEY and CDR2 SVGAGI come from the germline V gene. The CDR3 covers 13 residues. The CDR3 DNA sequence: TGTGCCAGCAGTCACAACAGGGAAAGGGGCTACACCTTC. Amino acid sequence: CASSHNRERGYTF.

The V and J genes are TRBV2 and TRBJ1-3; 7 nucleotides line up with TRBD1. Germline loops: CDR1 SNHLY, CDR2 FYNNEI. V trimming: 9 bases; J trimming: 5 bases; junction bases outside the gene matches: 7. The CDR3 is 13 residues long. The CDR3 DNA sequence: TGTGCCAGGGAGAGACAGGGAAGAAACACCATATATTTT. It codes for CARERQGRNTIYF.

The rearrangement links TRBV5-4 to TRBJ2-3, with no clear D. V dropped 0 bases and J dropped 10 bases, with 9 bases sitting between them. The germline V gene has CDR1 SGHNT and CDR2 YYREEE (reference sequence). This CDR3 comprises 12 residues. This CDR3 is CASSLGPRAQYF. The CDR3 nucleotides are TGTGCCAGCAGCTTGGGCCCTAGAGCGCAGTATTTT.

The rearrangement joins TRBV7-9 to TRBJ1-1; the D is unclear. Germline assignment: CDR1 SEHNR and CDR2 FQNEAQ (reference sequence). This CDR3 region has 13 residues. V was trimmed by 6 bases and J by 5 bases, leaving 13 bases between them. In DNA form, the CDR3 reads TGTGCCAGCAGGTCTGACACGGGGACTGAAGCTTTCTTT. Amino acid sequence: CASRSDTGTEAFF.

The V call is TRBV7-9, the J call TRBJ1-2, with TRBD1 matching over 7 bases. The CDR3 consists of 16 residues. Germline loops: CDR1 SEHNR, CDR2 FQNEAQ (reference sequence). Losses at the gene ends were 5 bases for V and 0 bases for J; bases not matched to a gene: 9. CDR3 amino acids: CASSPKGQPPNYGYTF. The DNA of the CDR3 is TGTGCCAGCAGCCCGAAGGGACAGCCGCCTAACTATGGCTACACCTTC.

This clone came up a few times. V and J are TRBV7-9 and TRBJ1-5; D ambiguous. V dropped 1 base and J dropped 2 bases, with 6 bases sitting between them. Per the germline V gene, CDR1 is SEHNR and CDR2 is FQNEAQ (reference sequence). This CDR3 comprises 14 residues. As DNA, the CDR3 is TGTGCCAGCAGCTTAGTCCCAGGCAATCAGCCCCAGCATTTT. This translates into CASSLVPGNQPQHF.

The chain combines TRBV5-1 with TRBJ1-2; D may be TRBD1 (6 bases). The germline V gene encodes CDR1 SGHRS and CDR2 YFSETQ. V gave up 4 bases and J gave up 9 bases, with 13 bases separating them. This CDR3 is 12 amino acids long. The CDR3 protein is CASSKQGLSYTF. CDR3 coding DNA: TGCGCCAGCAGCAAACAGGGTCTGAGCTACACCTTC.

The chain has TRBV19 and TRBJ2-2; 7 bases line up with TRBD2. This CDR3 contains 13 residues. With 11 bases clipped from V and 5 bases from J, the junction kept 8 bases outside the gene matches. From germline, CDR1 is LNHDA and CDR2 SQIVND (reference sequence). The CDR3 reads CACRLGGTGELFF. For the CDR3, the DNA is TGTGCCTGCCGTCTGGGGGGGACCGGGGAGCTGTTTTTT.

A note on this clone: One junction end does not reproduce the germline sequence, and a read error may be involved. The rearrangement uses TRBV5-1 and TRBJ2-1; maybe TRBD1 (6 bases). The CDR3 contains 14 residues. Germline V gene data show CDR1 as SGHRS and CDR2 as YFSETQ. The CDR3 region has the DNA TGCGCAAGCACGGGAACAGGGCTGGGGAATGAGCAGTTCTTC. Protein sequence: CASTGTGLGNEQFF.

This clone showed up just once. The rearrangement links TRBV7-7 to TRBJ1-3, with a tentative D call TRBD1 (6 bases). This CDR3 has 15 residues. V shed 5 bases and J shed 2 bases, with 13 bases lying between them. Per the germline V gene, CDR1 is SSHAT and CDR2 is FNYEAQ (reference sequence). The CDR3, as DNA: TGTGCCAGCAGCCAGGGACAAGGGGCTGGAAACACCATATATTTT. This translates into CASSQGQGAGNTIYF.